This T cell receptor beta chain originates from a study of cytomegalovirus exposure and HLA in healthy donors. Points from the study as a whole: Accurate HLA-A and HLA-B prediction from TCR beta sequences was reported for most subjects. Among TCR beta chains of equal frequency, HLA-associated ones were more clonally expanded in a later analysis. About 87% or about 30% of the time was how often most TCR beta V segments were productive, according to an earlier analysis. Per published reports, the classifier diagnosed cytomegalovirus status with high specificity and sensitivity.

The CDR3 loop spans 14 amino acids. Deletions cut 6 bases from V and 8 bases from J, with 16 bases between. The germline CDR1 and CDR2 sequences are LNHDA and SQIVND (reference sequence). Points on this clone: The antigen remains unidentified.

PCR amplification relied on 60 Vbeta primers (plus 13 Jbeta primers). Only in-frame clones appear in the TCRdb table, and some are missing; sequencing was by immunoSEQ multiplex PCR. Here the sample spans some 96,000 clones, approximately 72% being singletons. The genes are TRBV19 and TRBJ1-4, with unresolved D. The sample consisted of PBMCs. The TCR sequence derives from a man aged 35 to 55 in good health and CMV-seropositive. The CDR3 protein is CASRPGNLLEKLFF. CDR3 nucleotide sequence: TGTGCCAGTAGGCCCGGGAACTTGTTGGAAAAACTGTTTTTT. The full variable domain, with the rest looked up from reference TRBV19 and TRBJ1-4, is DGGITQSPKYLFRKEGQNVTLSCEQNLNHDAMYWYRQDPGQGLRLIYYSQIVNDFQKGDIAEGYSVSREKKESFPLTVTSAQKNPTAFYLCASRPGNLLEKLFFGSGTQLSVL.